The text below deals with one TCR beta chain. Its specificity is unknown. The data stem from a study of blood T cells in healthy people across ages. Study-wide findings and caveats: Changes seen in expanded clonotypes were possibly confounded by donor CMV status left unknown.

Trimming removed 0 bases from V and 4 bases from J; junction bases left unmatched: 14. The CDR3 extends over 19 amino acids. The germline CDR1 and CDR2 sequences are LGHNA and YSLEER. PCR was performed a second time for 7 to 11 cycles using a sample-barcoded 5' primer and a J-beta primer mix. TCRdb reprocessed the 5' RACE reads via MiXCR and lists one record per CDR3 protein. The table includes about 640,000 distinct CDR3 sequences, 40% to 45% detected once. The J gene is TRBJ2-2, the V gene TRBV4-3; 7 bases are a match to TRBD2. The sample consisted of blood. This sequence originates from a man at least 80 years old in good health. The CDR3 here is CASSQESLAASTGTGELFF. The CDR3 bases are TGCGCCAGCAGCCAAGAATCCCTAGCGGCCTCGACTGGCACCGGGGAGCTGTTTTTT.